These 21 T cell receptor beta chains came from one sample sequenced in a study of CD8 T cells in ankylosing spondylitis. Study-level results: What seemed typical of ankylosing spondylitis blood was a TCR beta motif built from roughly eight highly homologous variants.

One entry per CDR3 protein results from TCRdb running MiXCR on the 5' RACE reads. Among some 85,000 distinct CDR3 sequences listed, about 9% were seen once. Their antigen targets remain unknown. Input material: blood, either unsorted or a sorted T cell fraction (not recorded which). These receptors all come from a male donor with ankylosing spondylitis.

This clonotype has just a few counts. The rearrangement joins TRBV5-1 to TRBJ2-5, with TRBD2 matching over 10 bases. CDR3 size: 17 residues. The germline CDR1 and CDR2 sequences are SGHRS and YFSETQ. Trimming at V came to 0 bases and at J to 2 bases, leaving 7 bases not matched to a gene. The CDR3 coding sequence is TGCGCCAGCAGCTTGGAGTTAGCGGGAGGCCCACAAGAGACCCAGTACTTC. It codes for CASSLELAGGPQETQYF.

This clonotype has more than one count but fewer than ten. DNA of the CDR3: TGCAGCGTATTAGCGGGAGCGGGGACCGGGGAGCTGTTTTTT. This codes for CSVLAGAGTGELFF. The V gene is TRBV29-1, the J gene TRBJ2-2; 9 bases line up with TRBD2. There are 14 residues in the CDR3. The J segment lost 5 bases and the V segment lost 6 bases, leaving 7 bases of the junction unmatched. Per the germline V gene, CDR1 is SQVTM and CDR2 is ANQGSEA.

This clonotype has a count of ten or more. This rearrangement joins TRBV7-9 to TRBJ1-1; possible D gene TRBD1, 5 bases. Germline CDR1 is SEHNR and CDR2 is FQNEAQ (reference sequence). The germline V and J ends were trimmed by 1 base and 1 base, with 10 bases remaining between them. The CDR3 contains 15 residues. CDR3 sequence reads: CASSLVWGENTEAFF. The CDR3 DNA sequence: TGTGCCAGCAGCTTAGTTTGGGGGGAGAACACTGAAGCTTTCTTT.

CDR3 sequence reads: CASSFRQGNSEQYF. The CDR3 DNA reads TGTGCCAGCAGTTTTCGGCAGGGCAATAGCGAGCAGTACTTC. The J gene is TRBJ2-7, the V gene TRBV28, with a possible D match to TRBD1 (5 bases). V lost 3 bases to trimming and J lost 6 bases, with 15 bases between them. Germline V gene data show CDR1 as MDHEN and CDR2 as SYDVKM. The CDR3 sequence is 14 residues long.

This clonotype was picked up many times. The chain carries TRBV27 and TRBJ2-7, with 8 bases matching TRBD2. V lost 0 bases, J lost 5 bases, and 6 bases stayed unmatched. Germline assignment: CDR1 MNHEY and CDR2 SMNVEV (reference sequence). CDR3 size: 15 residues. CDR3 sequence reads: CASSLSAGGSDEQYV. CDR3 sequence (DNA): TGTGCCAGCAGTTTATCGGCGGGAGGCTCGGACGAGCAGTACGTC.

This rearrangement joins TRBV28 to TRBJ2-7, with D perhaps TRBD1 or TRBD2 (5 bases each). Germline values: CDR1 MDHEN, CDR2 SYDVKM. This CDR3 contains 15 residues. Trimming stripped 3 bases from V and 4 bases from J, with 16 bases between. CDR3 protein: CASSLPRAGGYEQYF. The CDR3 DNA reads as TGTGCCAGCAGTTTGCCGAGGGCTGGGGGTTACGAGCAGTACTTC.

The sample holds many counts of this clonotype. The chain is built from TRBV4-2 and TRBJ2-1, with 9 bases that match TRBD2. The germline gives CDR1 LGHNA, CDR2 YNFKEQ. Trimming cost V 3 bases and J 0 bases; bases outside gene matches: 0. CDR3 length equals 15 residues. Written as DNA, the CDR3 is TGTGCCAGCAGCCATAGCGGGAGCTCCTACAATGAGCAGTTCTTC. Translation gives CASSHSGSSYNEQFF.

The genes are TRBV9 and TRBJ1-2, with D tentatively TRBD1 (5 bases). The V end was cut by 0 bases, the J end by 3 bases, with 12 bases between. Germline V gene lookup returns CDR1 SGDLS and CDR2 YYNGEE. The length of the CDR3 is 15 residues. CDR3 DNA sequence: TGTGCCAGCAGCGTAGCCGGGGACCACTACTATGGCTACACCTTC. It specifies CASSVAGDHYYGYTF.

There are many counts of this clonotype. J is TRBJ1-6 and V is TRBV20-1; D gene ambiguous. The CDR3 length is 16 residues. From germline, CDR1 is DFQATT and CDR2 SNEGSKA (reference sequence). V lost 0 bases to trimming and J lost 6 bases, with 15 bases between them. The CDR3: CSARDWAGAVNSPLHF. The CDR3 DNA reads TGCAGTGCTAGAGATTGGGCAGGCGCTGTTAATTCACCCCTCCACTTT.

This clonotype has at least ten counts. The chain joins TRBV29-1 to TRBJ2-7, with D unclear. CDR1 and CDR2 (germline): SQVTM, ANQGSEA. The V gene lost 6 bases and the J gene lost 2 bases, with 17 bases spanning the gap. CDR3 size: 14 residues. DNA of the CDR3: TGCAGCGTCGTTCCCCCGGGCTTTACCTACGAGCAGTACTTC. Amino acids: CSVVPPGFTYEQYF.

This clonotype was picked up a small number of times. This chain links TRBV5-1 with TRBJ2-2; either TRBD1 or TRBD2 may fit D (5 bases each). The V end lost 6 bases, the J end lost 4 bases, and 10 bases lay between the germline ends. Germline V gene lookup returns CDR1 SGHRS and CDR2 YFSETQ. The CDR3 covers 13 residues. The CDR3 coding sequence is TGCGCCAGCACCGGGGACGTCACCGGGGAGCTGTTTTTT. It translates to CASTGDVTGELFF.

This clonotype was detected a few times. The V gene is TRBV24-1, the J gene TRBJ1-1, with D possibly being TRBD1 (6 bases). This CDR3 is built from 13 residues. Trimming left V 9 bases short and J 0 bases short, with 10 bases between. CDR1 is KGHDR and CDR2 is SFDVKD in the germline V gene. The chain's CDR3 is CATSGGLNTEAFF. CDR3 nucleotide sequence: TGTGCCACCTCCGGGGGCCTGAACACTGAAGCTTTCTTT.

This clonotype was seen a handful of times. This chain connects TRBV6-4 to TRBJ2-3; D tentatively reads TRBD1 or TRBD2 (5 bases each). The CDR3 has 13 residues. Germline CDR1 is MRHNA and CDR2 is SNTAGT. Trimming stripped 3 bases from V and 11 bases from J, with 15 bases between. The DNA of the CDR3 is TGTGCCAGCAGTGAGGGGGATCCCCCCGTGCAGTATTTT. It yields the protein CASSEGDPPVQYF.

A few counts support this clonotype. This chain connects TRBV2 to TRBJ2-3, with D hard to call. V was trimmed by 4 bases and J by 2 bases, leaving 13 bases between them. Germline V lookup: CDR1 SNHLY, CDR2 FYNNEI. This CDR3 is built from 15 residues. CDR3 amino acids: CASSGDAQNTDTQYF. The CDR3, as DNA: TGTGCCAGCAGTGGAGATGCGCAGAACACAGATACGCAGTATTTT.

This clonotype appeared many times. This chain joins TRBV10-2 and TRBJ2-7; the D gene is possibly TRBD1 (6 bases). V was clipped by 10 bases and J by 2 bases, with 15 bases between them. CDR1 and CDR2 from the germline V gene are WSHSY and SAAADI. This CDR3 comprises 13 residues. CDR3 sequence reads: CATSQGEPYEQYV. CDR3 coding DNA: TGCGCCACATCACAGGGTGAACCCTACGAGCAGTACGTC.

The rearrangement uses TRBV6-1 and TRBJ1-3; a weak D match, TRBD1 (6 bases). Germline CDR1 and CDR2: MNHNS and SASEGT. The CDR3 is made up of 15 amino acids. Trimming cost V 10 bases and J 0 bases, with 16 bases left between them. The CDR3 is CATGLEDSSGNTIYF. In nucleotides, the CDR3 is TGTGCCACCGGGTTGGAGGACAGCTCTGGAAACACCATATATTTT.

The rearrangement links TRBV6-4 to TRBJ2-1; TRBD2 might be the D (5 bases). The CDR3 extends over 15 amino acids. V lost 2 bases and J 1 base, leaving 9 bases between the germline ends. Per the germline V gene, CDR1 is MRHNA and CDR2 is SNTAGT. CDR3 region: CASSDNRGSYNEQFF. The DNA of the CDR3 is TGTGCCAGCAGTGACAACCGGGGTTCCTACAATGAGCAGTTCTTC.

The chain combines TRBV2 with TRBJ2-3, with 11 bases identical to TRBD2. J was trimmed by 2 bases and V by 6 bases; bases with no gene match: 7. The length of the CDR3 is 16 residues. The V gene's germline CDR1 is SNHLY and CDR2 FYNNEI. The DNA for the CDR3 is TGTGCCAGCAGGACGACTAGCGGGATTGTCACAGATACGCAGTATTTT. Protein sequence: CASRTTSGIVTDTQYF.

This clonotype was seen only a few times. The rearrangement uses TRBV10-3 and TRBJ2-7; TRBD1 matches 7 bases. This CDR3 region has 15 residues. Germline CDR1 and CDR2: ENHRY and SYGVKD. With V trimmed by 0 bases and J by 4 bases, 6 bases remained unmatched. CDR3 region: CAISESRQGGYEQYF. In nucleotides, the CDR3 is TGTGCCATCAGTGAGTCGAGACAGGGTGGATACGAGCAGTACTTC.

This clonotype was found a few times. This chain joins TRBV4-1 and TRBJ1-6; a weak D match, TRBD1 (6 bases). V dropped 4 bases and J dropped 5 bases, with 12 bases sitting between them. CDR1 is MGHRA, CDR2 YSYEKL, per germline. CDR3 length: 15 amino acids. In DNA form, the CDR3 reads TGCGCCAGCAGCCTTACAGGGACCAATAATTCACCCCTCCACTTT. It specifies CASSLTGTNNSPLHF.

The rearrangement uses TRBV12-5 and TRBJ2-1; perhaps TRBD1 as D (5 bases). The CDR3 length is 16 residues. The V gene lost 5 bases and the J gene lost 4 bases, with 18 bases spanning the gap. Germline lookup yields CDR1 LGHNT and CDR2 FRNRAP. Here the CDR3 reads CASGLLGAGSYNEQFF. The DNA of the CDR3 is TGTGCTAGTGGTCTGCTAGGAGCAGGGTCGTACAATGAGCAGTTCTTC.